This T cell receptor (beta chain) was retrieved from a study of blood T cell repertoires in COVID-19. Study background: COVID-19 samples, acute and convalescent, were from the United States, Italy and Spain. The analysed material was cDNA or gDNA that came from T cells, B-cell-depleted T cells, or PBMCs.

Per the authors' pipeline: Estimation of nucleated cell counts was performed using reference gene primer amplification. Data came from immunoSEQ multiplex PCR; TCRdb stores just in-frame clones and leaves some out. The V and J calls and clone size are taken from that table; D and trimming were inferred from the DNA. The sample records 42,000 or so clones, over 75% being singletons. V was pared by 8 bases and J by 4 bases, with 20 bases between. Looked up from germline, CDR1 is GTSNPN and CDR2 is SVGIG (reference sequence). The CDR3 sequence is 14 residues long. The chain recombines TRBV30 with TRBJ1-1; D gene uncertain. Sequencing was done on a sample of peripheral blood. This TCR was sampled from a human donor in a cohort sampled during active COVID-19. The DNA of the CDR3 is TGTGCCGGCGGGAGGAATCTTTTGGGCACTGAAGCTTTCTTT. Amino acids: CAGGRNLLGTEAFF.